This T cell receptor beta chain originates from a study of blood T cell repertoires in COVID-19. Study-wide background: Sources were T cells, B-cell-depleted T cells, or PBMCs; the material itself was cDNA or gDNA.

Authors' processing steps: Estimates of nucleated cell counts were drawn from the amplification of reference gene primers. The assay was immunoSEQ multiplex PCR, and TCRdb's table has in-frame clones only and misses some. The DNA was the basis for D and trimming; V, J and clone size are from that table. This repertoire shows 55,000 to 80,000 clones, 74% found once; its top ten account for about 28%. Germline V gene lookup returns CDR1 SGHRS and CDR2 YFSETQ. Trimming pared 3 bases from V and 10 bases from J, leaving 8 bases between. The length of the CDR3 is 11 residues. The source material was peripheral blood. The sequence was collected from an elderly woman with acute or convalescent COVID-19. V is TRBV5-1 and J is TRBJ2-1, with D possibly being TRBD2 (6 bases). The CDR3 DNA is TGCGCCAGCAGCTCGGGACTCGAGCAGTTCTTC. Translated, it gives CASSSGLEQFF.